This T cell receptor beta chain was documented in a study of Graves' ophthalmopathy and Graves' hyperthyroidism (dated by TCRdb to between 2017 and 2018). Background on the whole study: Hyperthyroidism was defined as stable when no progression to ophthalmopathy occurred within 18 months of follow-up. The independent validation cohort included roughly 19 hyperthyroidism patients plus 17 patients who later progressed from hyperthyroidism to ophthalmopathy. In over five hyperthyroidism patients, the T-cell repertoires found in thyroid tissue were compared with those found in blood. After sampling, hyperthyroidism patients received methimazole starting at 30 mg daily, and ophthalmopathy patients received high-dose intravenous methylprednisolone. To explore V-J signatures that separate ophthalmopathy from hyperthyroidism, a discovery set of about 96 patients was enrolled, consisting of fewer than 45 with ophthalmopathy and some 56 with stable hyperthyroidism. The study used TCR beta repertoire signatures to distinguish Graves' ophthalmopathy from Graves' hyperthyroidism and to predict progression to ophthalmopathy. In total, 135 blood samples were TCR-sequenced: fewer than 50 ophthalmopathy, roughly 77 hyperthyroidism and some 17 hyperthyroidism-to-ophthalmopathy patients. General study outcomes and caveats: Most expanded thyroid clonotypes with frequency above 0.001 were also detected in blood, suggesting blood repertoires may reflect the thyroid immune response. In validation, the model predicted ophthalmopathy progression with nearly 71% sensitivity and less than 80% specificity; roughly 12 predicted patients were CT-confirmed with GO in a median of roughly 6.8 months. In cross-validation, the 13-signature model distinguished ophthalmopathy from stable hyperthyroidism with 85% to 90% sensitivity and 81% to 83% specificity, and in the test set the corresponding values were approximately 79% and 70%. Sample size was not predetermined statistically, and investigators were not blinded to group allocation.

From V the trimming removes 2 bases and from J it removes 8 bases, while the gene matches leave 6 bases of the junction unaccounted for. The germline V gene supplies CDR1 SGHRS and CDR2 YFSETQ. The CDR3 sequence holds 13 residues, the cysteine and phenylalanine included. Only the CDR3 portion is preserved as DNA: 39 bases, with reading frame beginning at the first base. Hyperthyroidism patients were newly diagnosed, with disease duration under 2 months, and aged 18 to 65 years. Patients were excluded if they had other autoimmune diseases, uncontrolled infections, pregnancy or lactation. Diagnosis relied on clinical symptoms, serum thyroxine, TRAb, thyroid ultrasound and orbital computed tomography. Trizol reagent was used to extract the total RNA, and its quality was then checked on an Agilent 2100 Bioanalyzer. TCR beta CDR3 regions were amplified from RNA transcripts for repertoire sequencing. HTBI primers and the Qiagen OneStep RT-PCR kit were used in a first-round RT-PCR, which was followed by a second-round multiplex PCR, size selection and purification. Sequencing of the libraries was carried out on an Illumina HiSeq2000 in paired-end mode with 100 bp reads. The original methods were these. Reads were processed with SOAPnuke, discarding reads with adapters, uncalled bases, mean Phred below 15, or no exact constant-primer or identifier match. COPE v1.2.5 was used to merge the high-quality paired reads. Clonotypes were defined as unique nucleotide sequences and were aligned to IMGT TRB V, D and J references using MiTCR v1.1. Analysis was restricted to V-J combinations with a frequency above 0.0001, which covered just over 98% of repertoires. A TCR clonal expansion and chaos score per V-J combination was defined as the ratio of F50 clonal expansion to chaos observed in the TCRdist matrix. Welch's t-statistics and random forest were used to reduce the features to about a dozen V-J combinations, which were then used as input to a naive Bayes classifier. Thyroid-blood repertoire similarity was quantified with the Morisita-Horn index. TCRdb handled the public reads itself, with Q25 trimming in fastp and clone calling in MiXCR, and kept productive beta chains. Each entry merges the rows of one CDR3 protein and shows their most common DNA and genes. What appears here as the V and J calls and clone size reflects TCRdb's work, not the paper's. In all, the sample holds around 520,000 distinct CDR3 sequences, and roughly 40% of those were seen once. The ten largest make up 3.5% to 5% of the sample.

Comments on this clonotype: There is no known antigen for this receptor. No qualities accompany the bases; no much larger clone lies one base away.

The sequenced sample consisted of peripheral blood or thyroid tissue (not recorded which). This TCR came from an adult man with Graves' hyperthyroidism. The sequence links TRBV5-1 to TRBJ1-1, with TRBD1 matching 7 junction bases. The bases read TGCGCCAGCAGCTTACCACAGGGGCCCGAAGCTTTCTTT. It specifies CASSLPQGPEAFF. When the CDR3 is completed using the reference TRBV5-1 and TRBJ1-1 genes on either side, the full variable domain is KAGVTQTPRYLIKTRGQQVTLSCSPISGHRSVSWYQQTPGQGLQFLFEYFSETQRNKGNFPGRFSGRQFSNSRSEMNVSTLELGDSALYLCASSLPQGPEAFFGQGTRLTVV.